The sequence of this T cell receptor (beta chain) was determined in a study of blood T cell repertoires in COVID-19. The wider study: From the United States, Italy and Spain came samples of acute and convalescent COVID-19. The analysed material was cDNA or gDNA that came from T cells, B-cell-depleted T cells, or PBMCs.

Original processing notes: By means of reference gene primer amplification, nucleated cell counts were estimated. TCRdb's table, derived via immunoSEQ multiplex PCR, lists solely in-frame clones and lacks some. The V and J calls and clone size were taken over from that table, and D and trimming were inferred from the DNA. Seen here are about 120,000 clones, approximately 80% observed once, and the top ten hold 3.5% to 4%. In germline, CDR1 is LNHNV, CDR2 YYDKDF (reference sequence). V dropped 2 bases and J dropped 7; count of bases not matched to a gene: 7. The CDR3 covers 16 residues. The material sequenced was peripheral blood. The chain recombines TRBV15 with TRBJ1-4, with 10 nucleotides matching TRBD1. The sequence came from a woman aged 45-59 years with acute or convalescent COVID-19. The CDR3 nucleotides read TGTGCCACCAGCAGATCACGGACAGGGGGGATTGAAAAACTGTTTTTT. It encodes CATSRSRTGGIEKLFF.